The 14 T cell receptor beta chains below come from one sample, sequenced in a study of blood T cell repertoires in COVID-19. Profiled with immunoSEQ multiplex PCR; TCRdb holds only in-frame clones, not every one. The sample has roughly 140,000 clones, 80% to 90% seen once. Sequenced input: peripheral blood. The receptors shown here come from an older woman with active COVID-19.

V is TRBV5-1 and J is TRBJ1-1; D ambiguous. This CDR3 region has 15 residues. Germline V lookup: CDR1 SGHRS, CDR2 YFSETQ. V dropped 2 bases and J dropped 0 bases, with 11 bases sitting between them. This CDR3 is CASSLVGNMNTEAFF. The CDR3 nucleotides read TGCGCCAGCAGCTTAGTCGGGAACATGAACACTGAAGCTTTCTTT.

This chain connects TRBV5-1 to TRBJ1-1; a weak D match, TRBD1 (5 bases). There are 14 residues in the CDR3. The germline V gene encodes CDR1 SGHRS and CDR2 YFSETQ. The V gene lost 0 bases and the J gene lost 5 bases, with 11 bases spanning the gap. The CDR3 DNA sequence: TGCGCCAGCAGCTTGGAGGCAGGGCTAACTGAAGCTTTCTTT. Its protein product is CASSLEAGLTEAFF.

The rearrangement links TRBV4-2 to TRBJ1-5; the match to TRBD1 covers 7 bases. V lost 0 bases and J lost 6; bases outside the gene matches: 5. CDR3 size: 15 residues. Germline V gives CDR1 LGHNA, CDR2 YNFKEQ. The CDR3 loop is CASSQEMTGIQPQHF. As DNA, the CDR3 is TGTGCCAGCAGCCAAGAGATGACAGGGATTCAGCCCCAGCATTTT.

The chain joins TRBV28 to TRBJ2-1; no reliable D call. Germline assignment: CDR1 MDHEN and CDR2 SYDVKM. Trimming cost V 3 bases and J 10 bases, with 10 bases left between them. The CDR3 extends over 12 amino acids. Written as DNA, the CDR3 is TGTGCCAGCAGTTTTTTGGCGGCGGAGCAGTTCTTC. It encodes CASSFLAAEQFF.

V gene TRBV28 combines with J gene TRBJ2-5, with 7 bases fitting TRBD2. The CDR3 has 16 amino acids. V dropped 4 bases and J dropped 5; count of bases not matched to a gene: 13. CDR1 MDHEN and CDR2 SYDVKM come from the germline V gene. CDR3 nucleotides: TGTGCCAGCAGTTATTTTGGCGGGAGCGACTTGGAGACCCAGTACTTC. It encodes CASSYFGGSDLETQYF.

J is TRBJ2-5 and V is TRBV29-1; tentatively, D is TRBD2 (6 bases). The length of the CDR3 is 14 residues. Deletions cut 7 bases from V and 3 bases from J, with 18 bases between. The V gene's germline CDR1 is SQVTM and CDR2 ANQGSEA. CDR3 region: CSARRGTVEETQYF. CDR3 sequence (DNA): TGCAGCGCCCGCCGGGGGACTGTAGAAGAGACCCAGTACTTC.

This clone is medium-sized in the sample. The rearrangement joins TRBV9 to TRBJ2-1, with 16 bases identical to TRBD2. The germline V gene encodes CDR1 SGDLS and CDR2 YYNGEE. Trimming took 2 bases from V and 8 from J; bases not matched to a gene: 1. The CDR3 is made up of 15 amino acids. The CDR3 loop reads CASSVGLAGGHEQFF. The CDR3 region has the DNA TGTGCCAGCAGCGTGGGACTAGCGGGAGGGCATGAGCAGTTCTTC.

The V call is TRBV18, the J call TRBJ2-7; TRBD2 matches 10 bases. Germline CDR1 KGHSH, CDR2 LQKENI. J gave up 2 bases and V 1 base, and 5 bases lay outside the gene matches. The CDR3 runs 16 residues. The DNA for the CDR3 is TGTGCCAGCTCACCACTAGCTAGCGGGAGTGCCTACGAGCAGTACTTC. Translation: CASSPLASGSAYEQYF.

V gene TRBV7-6 combines with J gene TRBJ2-7, with 8 bases aligning to TRBD1. The germline CDR1 and CDR2 sequences are SGHVS and FNYEAQ. CDR3 length equals 15 residues. V lost 7 bases, J lost 2 bases, and 10 bases stayed unmatched. The DNA for the CDR3 is TGTGCCAGCACCCAGGGGGCTGGGACCACCTACGAGCAGTACTTC. Encoded protein: CASTQGAGTTYEQYF. Using reference TRBV7-6 and TRBJ2-7 for the parts outside the CDR3, the full variable domain is GAGVSQSPRYKVTKRGQDVALRCDPISGHVSLYWYRQALGQGPEFLTYFNYEAQQDKSGLPNDRFSAERPEGSISTLTIQRTEQRDSAMYRCASTQGAGTTYEQYFGPGTRLTVT.

The V and J genes are TRBV7-2 and TRBJ2-3, with TRBD2 matching 7 bases. The V and J ends lost 4 bases and 1 base, in that order; junction bases with no gene match: 5. There are 15 residues in the CDR3. CDR1 is SGHTA and CDR2 is FQGNSA in the germline V gene. CDR3 loop: CASSWREFGTDTQYF. The CDR3 bases are TGTGCCAGCAGCTGGCGGGAGTTTGGCACAGATACGCAGTATTTT.

The rearrangement joins TRBV6-5 to TRBJ1-6, with D possibly being TRBD1 (5 bases). The germline gives CDR1 MNHEY, CDR2 SVGAGI. The CDR3 sequence is 16 residues long. V dropped 0 bases and J dropped 5 bases, with 11 bases sitting between them. Here the CDR3 reads CASSYSAGRDNSPLHF. The CDR3 region has the DNA TGTGCCAGCAGTTACTCGGCAGGGAGGGATAATTCACCCCTCCACTTT.

The chain has TRBV5-6 and TRBJ2-1; D call uncertain. CDR1 and CDR2 (germline): SGHDT, YYEEEE. Trimming removed 5 bases at V and 6 bases at J, with 9 bases between. This CDR3 spans 12 amino acids. The CDR3 is CASSSQVNEQFF. The CDR3 bases are TGTGCCAGCAGTTCGCAGGTCAATGAGCAGTTCTTC.

V is TRBV7-9 and J is TRBJ2-7, with 7 bases that match TRBD2. This CDR3 spans 14 amino acids. Germline values: CDR1 SEHNR, CDR2 FQNEAQ (reference sequence). V was pared by 5 bases and J by 7 bases, with 11 bases of the junction left unmatched. The CDR3 DNA reads as TGTGCCAGCAGCCGTTTGGGAGGGGAAGGGGAGCAGTACTTC. This gives the protein CASSRLGGEGEQYF.

V and J are TRBV2 and TRBJ2-3, with 7 bases lining up with TRBD1. The CDR3 has 15 residues. The germline CDR1 and CDR2 sequences are SNHLY and FYNNEI. J gave up 2 bases and V 5 bases, and 7 bases lay outside the gene matches. CDR3 bases: TGTGCCAGCAGTCCCGGGACAGCTTACACAGATACGCAGTATTTT. It translates to CASSPGTAYTDTQYF.